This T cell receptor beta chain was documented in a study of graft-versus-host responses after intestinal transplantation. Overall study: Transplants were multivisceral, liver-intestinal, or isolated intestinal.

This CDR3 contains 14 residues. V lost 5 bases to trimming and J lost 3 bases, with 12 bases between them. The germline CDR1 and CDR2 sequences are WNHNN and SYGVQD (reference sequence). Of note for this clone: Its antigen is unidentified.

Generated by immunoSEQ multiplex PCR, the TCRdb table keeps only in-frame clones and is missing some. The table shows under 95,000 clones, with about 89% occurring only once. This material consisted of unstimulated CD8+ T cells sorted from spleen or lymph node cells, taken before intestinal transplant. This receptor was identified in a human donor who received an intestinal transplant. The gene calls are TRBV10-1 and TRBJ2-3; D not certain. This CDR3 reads CASSYSQPTDTQYF. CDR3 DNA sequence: TGCGCCAGCAGTTACAGCCAACCGACAGATACGCAGTATTTT.